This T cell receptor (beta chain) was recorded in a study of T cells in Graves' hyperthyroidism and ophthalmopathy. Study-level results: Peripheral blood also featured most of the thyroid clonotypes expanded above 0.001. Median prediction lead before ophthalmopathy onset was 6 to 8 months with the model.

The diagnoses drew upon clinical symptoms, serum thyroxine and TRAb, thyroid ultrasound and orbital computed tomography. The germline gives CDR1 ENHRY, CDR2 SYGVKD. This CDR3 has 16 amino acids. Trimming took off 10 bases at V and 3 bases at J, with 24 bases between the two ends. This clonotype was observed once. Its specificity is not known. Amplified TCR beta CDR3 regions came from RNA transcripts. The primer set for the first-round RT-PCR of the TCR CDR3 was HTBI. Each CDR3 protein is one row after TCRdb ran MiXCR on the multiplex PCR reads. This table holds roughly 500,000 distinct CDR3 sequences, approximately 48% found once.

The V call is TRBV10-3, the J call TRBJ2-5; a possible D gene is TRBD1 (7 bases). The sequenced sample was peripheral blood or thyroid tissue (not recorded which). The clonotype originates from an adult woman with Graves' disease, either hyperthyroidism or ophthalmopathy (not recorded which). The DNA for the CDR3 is TGTGCCACCCGGGGACCGTCCAGGGGGGAGAAAGAGACCCAGTACTTC. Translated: CATRGPSRGEKETQYF.